This T cell receptor beta chain was recorded in a study of vaccination effects on CD4 cells after COVID-19. Whole-study findings and limits: Whether induced by infection or by vaccine, clones showed marked clonal contraction late after vaccination.

The CDR3 runs 16 residues. Germline-derived CDR1 and CDR2 are LNHDA and SQIVND (reference sequence). With 1 base removed from V and 0 bases from J, the gap between germline ends came to 7 bases. The assay was immunoSEQ multiplex PCR, and TCRdb's table has in-frame clones only and misses some. The table shows approximately 83,000 clones, with roughly 80% occurring only once. Before sequencing, viral peptide pools were used by the ViraFEST assay to expand antigen-specific CD4+ T cells. A 10-day culture period preceded the isolation of CD4+ T cells. Two-dose BNT162b2 or mRNA-1273 vaccination was given to participants. None of the vaccinated had previously contracted SARS-CoV-2, and their nucleocapsid antibodies tested negative. This clone was seen a handful of times. Antigen unknown.

This sample comprised CD4+ T cells from PBMCs cultured with HCoV-OC43 spike peptides, obtained after COVID-19 vaccination. Subset defined: HCoV-OC43 spike overlapping peptide pool stimulation. The receptor was isolated from a human donor who received a COVID-19 vaccine. The chain recombines TRBV19 with TRBJ1-6; D possibly corresponds to TRBD1 (6 bases). The CDR3 nucleotides read TGTGCCAGTAGTATAGGAGGGGGCTCCTATAATTCACCCCTCCACTTT. The encoded protein is CASSIGGGSYNSPLHF.